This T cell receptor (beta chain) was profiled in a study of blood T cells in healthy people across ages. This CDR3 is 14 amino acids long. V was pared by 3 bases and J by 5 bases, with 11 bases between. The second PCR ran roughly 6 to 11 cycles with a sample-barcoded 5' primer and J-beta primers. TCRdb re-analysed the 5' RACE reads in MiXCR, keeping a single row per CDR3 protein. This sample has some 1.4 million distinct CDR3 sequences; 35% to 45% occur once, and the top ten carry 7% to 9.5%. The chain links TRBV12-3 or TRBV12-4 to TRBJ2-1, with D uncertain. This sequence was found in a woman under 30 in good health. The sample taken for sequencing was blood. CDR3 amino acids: CASSFVVPDNEQFF. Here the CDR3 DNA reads TGTGCCAGCAGTTTCGTTGTACCTGACAATGAGCAGTTCTTC.